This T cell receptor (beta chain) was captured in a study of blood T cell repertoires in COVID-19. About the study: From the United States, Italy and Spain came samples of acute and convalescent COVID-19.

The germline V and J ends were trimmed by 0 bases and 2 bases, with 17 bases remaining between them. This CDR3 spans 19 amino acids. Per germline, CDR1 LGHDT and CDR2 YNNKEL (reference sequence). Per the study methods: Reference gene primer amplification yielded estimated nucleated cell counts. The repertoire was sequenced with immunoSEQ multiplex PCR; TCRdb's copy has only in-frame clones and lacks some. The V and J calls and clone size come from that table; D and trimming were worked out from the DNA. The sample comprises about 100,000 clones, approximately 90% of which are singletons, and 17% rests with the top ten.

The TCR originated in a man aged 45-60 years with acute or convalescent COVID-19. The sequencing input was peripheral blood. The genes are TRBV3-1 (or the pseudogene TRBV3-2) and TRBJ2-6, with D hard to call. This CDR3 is CASSQDGYSLRPGANVLTF. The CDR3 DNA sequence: TGTGCCAGCAGCCAAGATGGGTACTCACTCAGGCCTGGGGCCAACGTCCTGACTTTC.